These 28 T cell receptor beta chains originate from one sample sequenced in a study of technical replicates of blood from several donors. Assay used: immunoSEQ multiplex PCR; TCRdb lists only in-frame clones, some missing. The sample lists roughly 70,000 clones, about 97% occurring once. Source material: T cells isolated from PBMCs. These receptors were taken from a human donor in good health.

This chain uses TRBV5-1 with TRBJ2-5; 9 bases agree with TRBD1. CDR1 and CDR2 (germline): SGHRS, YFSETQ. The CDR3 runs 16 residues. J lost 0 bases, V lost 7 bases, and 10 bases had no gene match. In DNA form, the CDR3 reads TGCGCCAGCGGCCCGGAAAGACAGGGGGACCAAGAGACCCAGTACTTC. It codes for CASGPERQGDQETQYF.

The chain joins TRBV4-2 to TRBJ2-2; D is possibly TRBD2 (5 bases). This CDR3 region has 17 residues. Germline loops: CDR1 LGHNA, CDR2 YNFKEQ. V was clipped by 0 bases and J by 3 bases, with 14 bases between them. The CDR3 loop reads CASSQDLRGKDTGELFF. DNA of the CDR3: TGTGCCAGCAGCCAAGATCTTAGAGGGAAGGACACCGGGGAGCTGTTTTTT.

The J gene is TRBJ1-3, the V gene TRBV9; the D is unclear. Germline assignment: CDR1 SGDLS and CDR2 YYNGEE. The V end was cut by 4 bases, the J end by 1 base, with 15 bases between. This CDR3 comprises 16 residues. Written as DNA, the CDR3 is TGTGCCAGCAGCTTCAGAAGTAGGGAGTCTGGAAACACCATATATTTT. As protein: CASSFRSRESGNTIYF.

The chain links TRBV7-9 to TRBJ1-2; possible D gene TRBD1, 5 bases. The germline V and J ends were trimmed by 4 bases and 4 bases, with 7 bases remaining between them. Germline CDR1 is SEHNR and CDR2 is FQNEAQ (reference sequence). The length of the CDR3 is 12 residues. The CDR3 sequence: CASSSGPYGYTF. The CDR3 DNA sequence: TGTGCCAGCAGCTCAGGGCCCTATGGCTACACCTTC.

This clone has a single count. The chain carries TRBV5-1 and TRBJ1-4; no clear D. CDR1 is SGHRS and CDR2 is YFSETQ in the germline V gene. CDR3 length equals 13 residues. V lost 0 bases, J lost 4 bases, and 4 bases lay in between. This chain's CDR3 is CASSLDNNEKLFF. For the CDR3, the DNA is TGCGCCAGCAGCTTGGACAATAATGAAAAACTGTTTTTT. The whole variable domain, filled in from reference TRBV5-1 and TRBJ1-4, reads KAGVTQTPRYLIKTRGQQVTLSCSPISGHRSVSWYQQTPGQGLQFLFEYFSETQRNKGNFPGRFSGRQFSNSRSEMNVSTLELGDSALYLCASSLDNNEKLFFGSGTQLSVL.

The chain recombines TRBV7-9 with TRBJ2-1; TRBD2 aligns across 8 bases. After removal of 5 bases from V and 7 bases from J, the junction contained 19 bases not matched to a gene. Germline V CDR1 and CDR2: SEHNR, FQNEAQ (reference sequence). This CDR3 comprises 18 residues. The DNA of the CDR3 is TGTGCCAGCAGCCCCCTAAGCGGGAGTACCTGGGTGGTGAATGAGCAGTTCTTC. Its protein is CASSPLSGSTWVVNEQFF.

In DNA form, the CDR3 reads TGTGCCAGCATTCCGGGGGGTTTCCTCAATGGCTACACCTTC. Protein product: CASIPGGFLNGYTF. J is TRBJ1-2 and V is TRBV7-9; a possible D gene is TRBD1 (5 bases). This CDR3 is built from 14 residues. V lost 7 bases and J lost 6, with 18 bases in between. Germline V gives CDR1 SEHNR, CDR2 FQNEAQ (reference sequence).

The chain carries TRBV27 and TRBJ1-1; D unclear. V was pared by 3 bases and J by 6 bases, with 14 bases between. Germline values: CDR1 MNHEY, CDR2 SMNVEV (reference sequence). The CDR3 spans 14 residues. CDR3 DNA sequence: TGTGCCAGCAGTTTGGTTAGGGAGTTGGCTGAAGCTTTCTTT. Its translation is CASSLVRELAEAFF.

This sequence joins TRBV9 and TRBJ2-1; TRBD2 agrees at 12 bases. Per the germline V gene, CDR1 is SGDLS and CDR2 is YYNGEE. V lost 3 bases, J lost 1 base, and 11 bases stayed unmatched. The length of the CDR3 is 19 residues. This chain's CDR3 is CASSGGVTSGRSSYNEQFF. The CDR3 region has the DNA TGTGCCAGCAGCGGGGGGGTGACTAGCGGGAGATCATCCTACAATGAGCAGTTCTTC.

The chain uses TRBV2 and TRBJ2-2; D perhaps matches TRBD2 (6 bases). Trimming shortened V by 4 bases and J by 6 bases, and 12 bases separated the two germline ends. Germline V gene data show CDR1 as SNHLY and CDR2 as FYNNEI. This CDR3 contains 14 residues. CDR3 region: CASSALGRSGELFF. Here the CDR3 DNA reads TGTGCCAGCAGTGCGCTAGGGAGGTCCGGGGAGCTGTTTTTT.

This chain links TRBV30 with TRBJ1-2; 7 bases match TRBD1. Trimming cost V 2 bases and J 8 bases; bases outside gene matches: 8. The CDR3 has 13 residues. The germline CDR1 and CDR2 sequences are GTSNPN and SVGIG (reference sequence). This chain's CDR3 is CAWSMGRGEGYTF. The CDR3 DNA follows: TGTGCCTGGAGTATGGGCAGGGGGGAAGGCTACACCTTC.

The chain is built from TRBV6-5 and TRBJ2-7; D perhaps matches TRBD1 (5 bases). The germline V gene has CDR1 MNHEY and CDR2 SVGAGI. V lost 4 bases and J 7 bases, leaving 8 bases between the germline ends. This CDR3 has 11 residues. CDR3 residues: CASSSGLEQYF. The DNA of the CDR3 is TGTGCCAGCAGTTCAGGGTTGGAGCAGTACTTC.

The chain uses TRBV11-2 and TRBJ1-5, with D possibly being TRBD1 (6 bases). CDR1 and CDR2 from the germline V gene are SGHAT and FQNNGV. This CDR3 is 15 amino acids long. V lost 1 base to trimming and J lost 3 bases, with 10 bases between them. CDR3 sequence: CASSLGTALNQPQHF. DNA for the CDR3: TGTGCCAGCAGCTTAGGGACAGCCCTCAATCAGCCCCAGCATTTT.

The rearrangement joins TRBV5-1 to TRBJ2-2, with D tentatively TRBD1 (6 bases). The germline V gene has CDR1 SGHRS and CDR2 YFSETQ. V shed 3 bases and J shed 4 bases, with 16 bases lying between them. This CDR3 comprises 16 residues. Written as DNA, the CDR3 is TGCGCCAGCAGCTCTCCGACAGGAATCTCCACCGGGGAGCTGTTTTTT. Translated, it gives CASSSPTGISTGELFF.

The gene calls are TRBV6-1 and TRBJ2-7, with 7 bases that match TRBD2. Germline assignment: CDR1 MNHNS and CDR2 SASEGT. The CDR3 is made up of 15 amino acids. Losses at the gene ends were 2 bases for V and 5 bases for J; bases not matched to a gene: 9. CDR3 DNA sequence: TGTGCCAGCAGTGAATTAAGGAGCGGGATCGACGAGCAGTACTTC. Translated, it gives CASSELRSGIDEQYF.

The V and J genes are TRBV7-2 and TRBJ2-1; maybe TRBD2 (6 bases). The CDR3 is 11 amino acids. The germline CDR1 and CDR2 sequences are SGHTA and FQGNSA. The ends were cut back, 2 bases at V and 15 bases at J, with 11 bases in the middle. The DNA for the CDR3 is TGTGCCAGCAGCTTATCACTAGCTCCGTTCTTC. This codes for CASSLSLAPFF. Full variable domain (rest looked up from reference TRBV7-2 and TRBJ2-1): GAGVSQSPSNKVTEKGKDVELRCDPISGHTALYWYRQSLGQGLEFLIYFQGNSAPDKSGLPSDRFSAERTGGSVSTLTIQRTQQEDSAVYLCASSLSLAPFFGPGTRLTVL.

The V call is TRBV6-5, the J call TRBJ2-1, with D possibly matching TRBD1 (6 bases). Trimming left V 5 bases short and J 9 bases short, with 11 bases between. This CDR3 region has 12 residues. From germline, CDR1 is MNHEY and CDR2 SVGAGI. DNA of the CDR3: TGTGCCAGCAGTAGGGACAACAGTGAGCAGTTCTTC. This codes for CASSRDNSEQFF.

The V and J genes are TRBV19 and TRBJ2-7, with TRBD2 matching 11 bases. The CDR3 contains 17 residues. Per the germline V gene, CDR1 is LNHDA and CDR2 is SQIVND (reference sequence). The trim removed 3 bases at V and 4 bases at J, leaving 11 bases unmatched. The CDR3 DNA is TGTGCCAGTAGTATCCTTGGGACTAGCGGAGCTGTATACGAGCAGTACTTC. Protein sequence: CASSILGTSGAVYEQYF.

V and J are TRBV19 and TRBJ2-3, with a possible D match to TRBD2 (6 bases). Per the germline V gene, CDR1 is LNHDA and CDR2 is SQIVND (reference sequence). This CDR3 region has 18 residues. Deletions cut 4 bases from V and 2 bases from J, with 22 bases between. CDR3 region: CASSTDPGRWGSTDTQYF. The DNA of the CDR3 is TGTGCCAGTAGTACCGATCCTGGGAGGTGGGGATCCACAGATACGCAGTATTTT.

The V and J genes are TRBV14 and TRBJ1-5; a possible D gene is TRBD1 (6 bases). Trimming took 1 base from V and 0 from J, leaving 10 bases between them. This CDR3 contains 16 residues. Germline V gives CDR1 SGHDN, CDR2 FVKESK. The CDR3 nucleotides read TGTGCCAGCAGCCAAGGGTCAGGGGATAGCAATCAGCCCCAGCATTTT. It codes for CASSQGSGDSNQPQHF.

The CDR3 DNA reads TGTGCCAGCTCACCAACGGGGGAGCCCCAGCATTTT. Translating gives CASSPTGEPQHF. The chain couples TRBV18 to TRBJ1-5; maybe TRBD1 (5 bases). Trimming left V 2 bases short and J 8 bases short, with 7 bases between. CDR1 is KGHSH and CDR2 is LQKENI in the germline V gene. This CDR3 region has 12 residues.

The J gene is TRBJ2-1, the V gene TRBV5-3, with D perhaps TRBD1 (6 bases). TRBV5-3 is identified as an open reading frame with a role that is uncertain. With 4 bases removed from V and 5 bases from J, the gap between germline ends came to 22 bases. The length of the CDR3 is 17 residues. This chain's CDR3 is CARSRFRGHYKDNEQFF. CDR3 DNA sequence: TGTGCCAGAAGCCGTTTCAGGGGTCACTACAAGGACAATGAGCAGTTCTTC.

The CDR3 bases are TGCGCCAGCAGTGGGTTGGGACTAGCGGGAGGCAAGCAGTACTTC. It encodes CASSGLGLAGGKQYF. The chain couples TRBV10-2 to TRBJ2-7, with 15 nucleotides matching TRBD2. The V gene's germline CDR1 is WSHSY and CDR2 SAAADI. The V and J ends lost 4 bases and 8 bases, in that order; junction bases with no gene match: 6. CDR3 size: 15 residues.

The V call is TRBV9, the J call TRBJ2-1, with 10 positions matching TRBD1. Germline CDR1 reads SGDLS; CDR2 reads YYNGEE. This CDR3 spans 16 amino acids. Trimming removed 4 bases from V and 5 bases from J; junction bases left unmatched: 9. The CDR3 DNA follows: TGTGCCAGCAGCAGATTGGGACAGGGGTATGACAATGAGCAGTTCTTC. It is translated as CASSRLGQGYDNEQFF.

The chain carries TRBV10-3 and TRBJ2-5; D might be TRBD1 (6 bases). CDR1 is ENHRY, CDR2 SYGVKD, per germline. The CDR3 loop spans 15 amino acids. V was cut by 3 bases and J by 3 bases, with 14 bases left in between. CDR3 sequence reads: CAISDRSRGKETQYF. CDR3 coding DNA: TGTGCCATCAGTGATCGATCCAGGGGAAAAGAGACCCAGTACTTC.

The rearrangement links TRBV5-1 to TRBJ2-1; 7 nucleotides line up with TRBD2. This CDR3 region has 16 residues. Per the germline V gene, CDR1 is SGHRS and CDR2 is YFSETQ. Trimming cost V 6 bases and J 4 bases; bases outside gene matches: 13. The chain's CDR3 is CASTTWAGEGYNEQFF. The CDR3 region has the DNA TGCGCCAGCACCACCTGGGCGGGAGAGGGGTACAATGAGCAGTTCTTC.

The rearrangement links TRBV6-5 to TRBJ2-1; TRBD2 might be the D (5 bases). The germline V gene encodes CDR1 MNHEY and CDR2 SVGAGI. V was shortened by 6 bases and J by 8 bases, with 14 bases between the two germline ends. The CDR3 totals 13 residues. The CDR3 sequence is CASSSTLGDEQFF. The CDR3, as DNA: TGTGCCAGCAGCTCAACACTAGGAGATGAGCAGTTCTTC.

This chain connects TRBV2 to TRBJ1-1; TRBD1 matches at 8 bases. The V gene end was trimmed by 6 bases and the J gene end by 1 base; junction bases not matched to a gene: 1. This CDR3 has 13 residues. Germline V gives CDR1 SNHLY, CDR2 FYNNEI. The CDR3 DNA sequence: TGTGCCAGCAGGGGGACAGGGAACACTGAAGCTTTCTTT. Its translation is CASRGTGNTEAFF.